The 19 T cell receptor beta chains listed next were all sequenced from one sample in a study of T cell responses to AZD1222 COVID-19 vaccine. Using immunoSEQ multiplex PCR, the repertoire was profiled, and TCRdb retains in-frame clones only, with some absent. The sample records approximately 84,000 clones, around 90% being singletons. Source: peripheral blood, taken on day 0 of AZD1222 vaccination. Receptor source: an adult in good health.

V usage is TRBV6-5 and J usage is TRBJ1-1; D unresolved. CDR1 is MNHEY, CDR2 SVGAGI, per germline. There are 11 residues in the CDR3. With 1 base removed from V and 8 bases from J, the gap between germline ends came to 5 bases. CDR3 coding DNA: TGTGCCAGCAGTTACTTAGACGAAGCTTTCTTT. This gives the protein CASSYLDEAFF.

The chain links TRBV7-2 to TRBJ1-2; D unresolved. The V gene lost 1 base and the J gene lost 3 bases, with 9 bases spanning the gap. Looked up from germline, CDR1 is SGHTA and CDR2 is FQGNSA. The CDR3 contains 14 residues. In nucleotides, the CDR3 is TGTGCCAGCAGCTTAGTGTTTGGGGACTATGGCTACACCTTC. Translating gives CASSLVFGDYGYTF. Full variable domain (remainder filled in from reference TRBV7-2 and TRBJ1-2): GAGVSQSPSNKVTEKGKDVELRCDPISGHTALYWYRQSLGQGLEFLIYFQGNSAPDKSGLPSDRFSAERTGGSVSTLTIQRTQQEDSAVYLCASSLVFGDYGYTFGSGTRLTVV.

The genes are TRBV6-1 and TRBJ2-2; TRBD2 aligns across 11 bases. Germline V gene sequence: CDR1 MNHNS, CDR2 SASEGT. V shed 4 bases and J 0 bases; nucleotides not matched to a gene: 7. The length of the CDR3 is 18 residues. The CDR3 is CASSGLGLAVANTGELFF. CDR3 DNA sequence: TGTGCCAGCAGTGGTTTGGGACTAGCGGTCGCGAACACCGGGGAGCTGTTTTTT.

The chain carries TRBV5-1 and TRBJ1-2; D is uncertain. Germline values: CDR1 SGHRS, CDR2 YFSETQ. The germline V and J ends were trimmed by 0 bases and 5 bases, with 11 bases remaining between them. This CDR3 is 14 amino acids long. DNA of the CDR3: TGCGCCAGCAGCTTGGACGTCAGATCATATGGCTACACCTTC. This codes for CASSLDVRSYGYTF.

Here the CDR3 reads CASSQSGVYNEQFF. In DNA form, the CDR3 reads TGTGCCAGCAGTCAAAGCGGAGTTTACAATGAGCAGTTCTTC. This chain connects TRBV2 to TRBJ2-1; D may be TRBD2 (5 bases). The V and J ends lost 5 bases and 4 bases respectively, with 12 bases between them. The CDR3 runs 14 residues. Looked up from germline, CDR1 is SNHLY and CDR2 is FYNNEI.

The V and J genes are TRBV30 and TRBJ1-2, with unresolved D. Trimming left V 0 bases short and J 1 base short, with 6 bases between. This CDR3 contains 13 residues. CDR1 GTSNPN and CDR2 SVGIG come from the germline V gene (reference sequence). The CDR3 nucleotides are TGTGCCTGGAGTGTACGACTTAACTATGGCTACACCTTC. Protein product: CAWSVRLNYGYTF.

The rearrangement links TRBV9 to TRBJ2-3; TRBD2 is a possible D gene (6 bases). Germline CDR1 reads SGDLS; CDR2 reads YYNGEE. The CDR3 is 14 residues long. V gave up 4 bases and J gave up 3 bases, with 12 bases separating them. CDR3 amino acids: CASSLVGGTDTQYF. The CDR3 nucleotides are TGTGCCAGCAGCCTCGTCGGGGGTACAGATACGCAGTATTTT. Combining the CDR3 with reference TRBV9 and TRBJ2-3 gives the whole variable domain DSGVTQTPKHLITATGQRVTLRCSPRSGDLSVYWYQQSLDQGLQFLIQYYNGEERAKGNILERFSAQQFPDLHSELNLSSLELGDSALYFCASSLVGGTDTQYFGPGTRLTVL.

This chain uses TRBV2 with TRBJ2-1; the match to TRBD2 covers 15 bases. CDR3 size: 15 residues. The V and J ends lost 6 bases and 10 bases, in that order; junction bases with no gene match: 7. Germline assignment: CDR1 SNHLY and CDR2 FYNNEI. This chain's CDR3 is CASRGLAGGAGEQFF. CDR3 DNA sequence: TGTGCCAGCAGGGGACTAGCGGGAGGAGCGGGCGAGCAGTTCTTC.

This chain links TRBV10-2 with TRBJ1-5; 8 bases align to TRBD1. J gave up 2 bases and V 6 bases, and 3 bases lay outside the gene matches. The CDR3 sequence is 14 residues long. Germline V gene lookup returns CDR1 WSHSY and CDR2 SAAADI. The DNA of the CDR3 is TGCGCCAGCAGCTCGGGACAGGGCAATCAGCCCCAGCATTTT. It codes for CASSSGQGNQPQHF.

CDR3: CASSAGTAGNTIYF. The CDR3 DNA reads TGCGCCAGCAGCGCCGGGACAGCTGGAAACACCATATATTTT. The chain joins TRBV5-1 to TRBJ1-3; the match to TRBD1 covers 7 bases. This CDR3 is built from 14 residues. Germline CDR1 SGHRS, CDR2 YFSETQ. J lost 2 bases, V lost 4 bases, and 3 bases had no gene match.

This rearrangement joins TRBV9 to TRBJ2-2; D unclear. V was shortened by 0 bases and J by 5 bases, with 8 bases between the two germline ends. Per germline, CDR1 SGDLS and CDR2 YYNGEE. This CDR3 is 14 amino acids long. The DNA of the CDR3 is TGTGCCAGCAGCGTAGCTACGCGGACCGGGGAGCTGTTTTTT. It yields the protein CASSVATRTGELFF. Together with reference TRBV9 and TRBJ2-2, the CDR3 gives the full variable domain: DSGVTQTPKHLITATGQRVTLRCSPRSGDLSVYWYQQSLDQGLQFLIQYYNGEERAKGNILERFSAQQFPDLHSELNLSSLELGDSALYFCASSVATRTGELFFGEGSRLTVL.

The CDR3 DNA reads TGTGCCAGCTTTCCCGGGACAGGGGTGGACACTGAAGCTTTCTTT. It codes for CASFPGTGVDTEAFF. This chain uses TRBV27 with TRBJ1-1; TRBD1 matches 10 bases. Germline V CDR1 and CDR2: MNHEY, SMNVEV (reference sequence). The CDR3 has 15 residues. The V gene end was trimmed by 8 bases and the J gene end by 3 bases; junction bases not matched to a gene: 9.

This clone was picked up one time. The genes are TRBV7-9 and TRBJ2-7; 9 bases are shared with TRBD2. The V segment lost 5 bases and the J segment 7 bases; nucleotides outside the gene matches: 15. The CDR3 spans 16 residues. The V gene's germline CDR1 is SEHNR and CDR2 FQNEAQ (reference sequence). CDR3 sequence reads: CASSVGESSGRSEQYF. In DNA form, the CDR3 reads TGTGCCAGCAGCGTAGGGGAGAGTAGCGGGAGATCGGAGCAGTACTTC.

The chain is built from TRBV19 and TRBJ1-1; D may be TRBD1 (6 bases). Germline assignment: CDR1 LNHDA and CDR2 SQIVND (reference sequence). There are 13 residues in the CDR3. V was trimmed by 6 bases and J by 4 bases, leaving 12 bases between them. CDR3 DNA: TGTGCCAGTAGGTACAGGGAGGGCACTGAAGCTTTCTTT. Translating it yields CASRYREGTEAFF.

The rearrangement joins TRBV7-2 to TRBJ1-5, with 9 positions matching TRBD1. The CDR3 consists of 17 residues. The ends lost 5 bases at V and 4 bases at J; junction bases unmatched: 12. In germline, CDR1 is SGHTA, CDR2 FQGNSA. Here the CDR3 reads CASSQPGGTGSNQPQHF. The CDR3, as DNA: TGTGCCAGCAGCCAACCCGGAGGGACAGGGAGTAATCAGCCCCAGCATTTT.

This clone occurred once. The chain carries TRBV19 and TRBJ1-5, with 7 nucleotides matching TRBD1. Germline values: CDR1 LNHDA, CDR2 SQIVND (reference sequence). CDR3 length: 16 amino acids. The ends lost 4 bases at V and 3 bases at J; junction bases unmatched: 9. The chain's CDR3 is CASSTRQGRVNQPQHF. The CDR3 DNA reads TGTGCCAGTAGTACCCGACAGGGAAGGGTCAATCAGCCCCAGCATTTT. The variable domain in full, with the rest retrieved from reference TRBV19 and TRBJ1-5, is DGGITQSPKYLFRKEGQNVTLSCEQNLNHDAMYWYRQDPGQGLRLIYYSQIVNDFQKGDIAEGYSVSREKKESFPLTVTSAQKNPTAFYLCASSTRQGRVNQPQHFGDGTRLSIL.

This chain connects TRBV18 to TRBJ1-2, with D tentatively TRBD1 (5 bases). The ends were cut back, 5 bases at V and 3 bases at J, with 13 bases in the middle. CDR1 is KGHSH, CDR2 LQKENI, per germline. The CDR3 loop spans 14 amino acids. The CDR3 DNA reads TGTGCCAGCTCAGCCAGGGTGGAGGACTATGGCTACACCTTC. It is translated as CASSARVEDYGYTF.

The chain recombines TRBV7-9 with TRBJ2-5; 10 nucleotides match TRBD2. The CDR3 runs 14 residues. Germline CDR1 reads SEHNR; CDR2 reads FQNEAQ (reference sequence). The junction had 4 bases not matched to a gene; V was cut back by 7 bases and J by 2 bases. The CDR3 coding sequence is TGTGCCAGCATGCCTAGCGGGGGACAAGAGACCCAGTACTTC. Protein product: CASMPSGGQETQYF.

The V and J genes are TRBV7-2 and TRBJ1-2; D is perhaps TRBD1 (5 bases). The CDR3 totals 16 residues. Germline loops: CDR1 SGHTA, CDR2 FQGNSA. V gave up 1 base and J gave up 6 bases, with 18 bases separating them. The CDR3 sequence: CASSLVGGARLNGYTF. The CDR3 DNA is TGTGCCAGCAGCTTAGTTGGTGGGGCGAGGTTAAATGGCTACACCTTC.